Each of the 19 T cell receptor beta chains below was sequenced from the same sample in a study of identical twins listed by TCRdb under 2016. Receptor amplification or capture employed 5' RACE. These reads were obtained on an Illumina HiSeq 2000. TCRdb's own reprocessing of the public reads used fastp at Q25 and MiXCR and kept productive beta chains. Identical CDR3 proteins give one entry, which carries the most common genes and DNA. For this sample there are just over 450,000 distinct CDR3 sequences; approximately 14% appear just once. The top ten hold about 0.53% of the sample. These data are also associated with another study on yellow fever vaccine responses in identical twins.

The sample consisted of CD4+ T cells sorted from blood. The receptors come from a young woman in good health.

In this sample, this clonotype turned up a few times. The chain couples TRBV5-1 to TRBJ1-6; D remains ambiguous. The V end was cut by 2 bases, the J end by 10 bases, with 10 bases between. Per the germline V gene, CDR1 is SGHRS and CDR2 is YFSETQ. This CDR3 is 13 amino acids long. The CDR3 here is CASSLNTGSPLHF. CDR3 nucleotide sequence: TGCGCCAGCAGCTTAAACACCGGATCACCCCTCCACTTT.

This chain joins TRBV7-9 and TRBJ2-3; a weak D match, TRBD2 (6 bases). This CDR3 contains 14 residues. V was shortened by 2 bases and J by 5 bases, with 11 bases between the two germline ends. Germline V gene sequence: CDR1 SEHNR, CDR2 FQNEAQ (reference sequence). For the CDR3, the DNA is TGTGCCAGCAGCTTAATACGGGGGATAGATACGCAGTATTTT. Protein product: CASSLIRGIDTQYF.

This clonotype was seen a handful of times. V usage is TRBV6-6 and J usage is TRBJ1-1, with D uncertain. There are 13 residues in the CDR3. V was clipped by 6 bases and J by 4 bases, with 12 bases between them. CDR1 is MNHNY and CDR2 is SVGAGI in the germline V gene (reference sequence). CDR3 loop: CASSRQEVTEAFF. The CDR3 DNA reads TGTGCCAGCAGCCGCCAGGAGGTCACTGAAGCTTTCTTT.

This clonotype showed up just a few times. V usage is TRBV20-1 and J usage is TRBJ1-3, with 9 nucleotides matching TRBD1. Unmatched junction bases numbered 3, after V lost 6 bases and J lost 3 bases. The CDR3 covers 13 residues. Germline V gives CDR1 DFQATT, CDR2 SNEGSKA (reference sequence). DNA of the CDR3: TGCAGTGCGCAGACAGGGGGTGGAAACACCATATATTTT. It codes for CSAQTGGGNTIYF.

The chain employs TRBV6-1 and TRBJ2-3, with D unclear. The CDR3 is 15 amino acids. Germline CDR1 and CDR2: MNHNS and SASEGT. Trimming shortened V by 5 bases and J by 0 bases, and 12 bases separated the two germline ends. The CDR3 loop is CASSNLRVSTDTQYF. Here the CDR3 DNA reads TGTGCCAGCAGTAATCTAAGGGTTAGCACAGATACGCAGTATTTT.

In its sample, this clonotype was seen a few times. The CDR3 DNA sequence: TGTGCCAGCAGTATACAGGGGGCTGGGACTGAAGCTTTCTTT. This gives the protein CASSIQGAGTEAFF. This chain connects TRBV11-2 to TRBJ1-1, with 9 nucleotides matching TRBD1. The germline V gene has CDR1 SGHAT and CDR2 FQNNGV. V lost 6 bases to trimming and J lost 5 bases; unmatched junction nucleotides: 7. The CDR3 sequence is 14 residues long.

This clonotype was counted a few times. The CDR3: CATQVSGGNEQFF. CDR3 bases: TGTGCCACCCAGGTGTCAGGGGGCAATGAGCAGTTCTTC. This chain joins TRBV12-3 or TRBV12-4 and TRBJ2-1; 7 bases agree with TRBD1. This CDR3 comprises 13 residues. Germline trimming cut 10 bases from V and 6 bases from J; bases unmatched to any gene: 9.

This clonotype came up a few times. V gene TRBV7-3 combines with J gene TRBJ2-3; TRBD2 matches at 8 bases. CDR3 length: 16 amino acids. The V gene end was trimmed by 3 bases and the J gene end by 4 bases; junction bases not matched to a gene: 9. Germline CDR1 and CDR2: SGHTA and FQGTGA. Here the CDR3 DNA reads TGTGCCAGCAGCTTTAACGGGGGGGCGTTTTCAGATACGCAGTATTTT. Amino acid sequence: CASSFNGGAFSDTQYF.

This clonotype came up a few times. The V call is TRBV10-3, the J call TRBJ2-2; D not certain. Germline V gives CDR1 ENHRY, CDR2 SYGVKD. The V gene lost 6 bases and the J gene lost 5 bases, with 16 bases spanning the gap. The CDR3 totals 15 residues. For the CDR3, the DNA is TGTGCCATCAGAGGCCCCAAAGCGCAAACCGGGGAGCTGTTTTTT. Protein: CAIRGPKAQTGELFF.

This chain joins TRBV12-3 or TRBV12-4 and TRBJ2-7; the match to TRBD1 covers 7 bases. The CDR3 sequence is 13 residues long. V lost 1 base to trimming and J lost 6 bases; unmatched junction nucleotides: 3. Here the CDR3 reads CASSLGAGGEQYF. The CDR3 region has the DNA TGTGCCAGCAGTTTAGGTGCAGGGGGCGAGCAGTACTTC.

This rearrangement joins TRBV5-1 to TRBJ2-5, with 14 nucleotides matching TRBD2. The V segment lost 2 bases and the J segment 2 bases; nucleotides outside the gene matches: 5. Germline V gene data show CDR1 as SGHRS and CDR2 as YFSETQ. The CDR3 is made up of 17 amino acids. DNA of the CDR3: TGCGCCAGCAGCTTCAGACTAGCGGGAGGGTTACAAGAGACCCAGTACTTC. It specifies CASSFRLAGGLQETQYF.

This clonotype was counted between two and nine times. J is TRBJ2-7 and V is TRBV6-6; no firm D call. Germline-derived CDR1 and CDR2 are MNHNY and SVGAGI (reference sequence). V was clipped by 4 bases and J by 2 bases, with 6 bases between them. This CDR3 contains 12 residues. The CDR3 bases are TGTGCCAGCAGTTCACTGGCCTACGAGCAGTACTTC. As protein: CASSSLAYEQYF.

The chain is built from TRBV3-1 and TRBJ2-7; either TRBD1 or TRBD2 may supply D (5 bases each). V was shortened by 4 bases and J by 2 bases, with 12 bases between the two germline ends. The CDR3 loop spans 14 amino acids. The V gene's germline CDR1 is LGHDT and CDR2 YNNKEL (reference sequence). The CDR3 coding sequence is TGTGCCAGCAGCCGCCAGCTGGGGGCCTACGAGCAGTACTTC. Its protein is CASSRQLGAYEQYF.

This clonotype was seen only a few times. This chain uses TRBV19 with TRBJ1-5; D gene ambiguous. In germline, CDR1 is LNHDA, CDR2 SQIVND (reference sequence). The CDR3 has 14 residues. Trimming took off 3 bases at V and 4 bases at J, with 10 bases between the two ends. CDR3 in amino acids: CASSIFGRNQPQHF. Here the CDR3 DNA reads TGTGCCAGTAGTATTTTTGGGCGGAATCAGCCCCAGCATTTT.

V usage is TRBV6-5 and J usage is TRBJ2-1; TRBD2 matches 14 bases. CDR1 MNHEY and CDR2 SVGAGI come from the germline V gene. This CDR3 contains 17 residues. V dropped 7 bases and J dropped 3; count of bases not matched to a gene: 8. This chain's CDR3 is CASTFRLAGGFYNEQFF. DNA of the CDR3: TGTGCCAGCACTTTCCGACTAGCGGGGGGGTTCTACAATGAGCAGTTCTTC.

This clonotype was observed at least ten times. CDR3 loop: CATSAVSRDTGELFF. CDR3 bases: TGTGCCACCAGTGCAGTCTCCAGGGACACCGGGGAGCTGTTTTTT. This sequence joins TRBV24-1 and TRBJ2-2; D may be TRBD1 (5 bases). The germline V and J ends were trimmed by 5 bases and 3 bases, with 12 bases remaining between them. Germline V gene sequence: CDR1 KGHDR, CDR2 SFDVKD. The CDR3 runs 15 residues.

The chain couples TRBV19 to TRBJ2-6, with TRBD1 matching 7 bases. The CDR3 spans 16 residues. Germline lookup yields CDR1 LNHDA and CDR2 SQIVND (reference sequence). With 6 bases clipped from V and 0 bases from J, the junction kept 5 bases outside the gene matches. CDR3 loop: CASSHRGSSGANVLTF. CDR3 coding DNA: TGTGCCAGTAGCCACAGGGGAAGCTCTGGGGCCAACGTCCTGACTTTC.

This clonotype was picked up a small number of times. The V and J genes are TRBV7-2 and TRBJ2-2; D gene unclear. CDR1 is SGHTA and CDR2 is FQGNSA in the germline V gene. The CDR3 consists of 12 residues. V was clipped by 4 bases and J by 4 bases, with 4 bases between them. In DNA, the CDR3 is TGTGCCAGCAGCTGGAGCACCGGGGAGCTGTTTTTT. Protein product: CASSWSTGELFF. Combining the CDR3 with reference TRBV7-2 and TRBJ2-2 gives the whole variable domain GAGVSQSPSNKVTEKGKDVELRCDPISGHTALYWYRQSLGQGLEFLIYFQGNSAPDKSGLPSDRFSAERTGGSVSTLTIQRTQQEDSAVYLCASSWSTGELFFGEGSRLTVL.

V gene TRBV7-3 combines with J gene TRBJ2-1; the match to TRBD1 covers 8 bases. Germline V lookup: CDR1 SGHTA, CDR2 FQGTGA. The CDR3 contains 17 residues. Trimming took 5 bases from V and 2 from J; bases not matched to a gene: 11. CDR3 in DNA: TGTGCCAGCAGCCCCCAAACCCAGGACAGGGCCTACAATGAGCAGTTCTTC. This translates into CASSPQTQDRAYNEQFF.